A selection of T cell receptor beta chains follows, all from one sample in a study of blood T cells in healthy people across ages. TCRdb re-called the 5' RACE reads through MiXCR, storing one row per CDR3 protein. This sample carries about 770,000 distinct CDR3 sequences, around 43% of them seen once, and the ten largest clones take approximately 19%. Source material: blood. These receptors were collected from a man aged 55 to 70 in good health. Each CDR3 is given with its conserved first and last residue. A D gene is named only where the DNA matches it firmly. Clone size is given for some rows only: seen once, a few or many times, or a class if the clone is expanded.

j_call clone_size v_call d_call cdr3_aa cdr3_nt
TRBJ1-1 - TRBV7-9 TRBD1 CASSSATGGYTEAFF TGTGCCAGCAGCTCTGCTACAGGGGGCTACACTGAAGCTTTCTTT
TRBJ2-7 many TRBV9 - CASSLGTIGSYEQYF TGTGCCAGCAGCCTAGGGACAATTGGCTCCTACGAGCAGTACTTC
TRBJ2-7 - TRBV9 TRBD2 CASSPTPGLAVTEQYF TGTGCCAGCAGCCCCACTCCGGGACTAGCGGTAACGGAGCAGTACTTC
TRBJ2-1 - TRBV7-3 - CASSYSTISYNERFF TGTGCCAGCAGCTACTCTACGATATCCTACAATGAGCGGTTCTTC
TRBJ2-1 - TRBV29-1 TRBD1 CSVVGQGIGSYNEQFF TGCAGCGTTGTGGGACAGGGGATCGGCTCCTACAATGAGCAGTTCTTC
TRBJ2-1 - TRBV7-9 TRBD2 CASSRSGGQFF TGTGCCAGCAGCCGGAGCGGGGGGCAGTTCTTC
TRBJ2-1 - TRBV5-6 - CTSSLDYKRGINEQFF TGTACCAGCAGCTTGGACTACAAGAGGGGGATAAATGAGCAGTTCTTC
TRBJ1-5 - TRBV12-3/TRBV12-4 - CASSTRPQGLGLSQHF TGTGCCAGCAGTACTAGACCACAGGGACTGGGGCTGTCCCAGCATTTT
TRBJ2-7 - TRBV11-2 TRBD1 CASSLDPGQSYEQYF TGTGCCAGCAGCTTAGACCCGGGACAGAGCTACGAGCAGTACTTC
TRBJ2-3 - TRBV5-1 TRBD2 CASSRRILAGEADTQYF TGCGCCAGCAGTCGTCGAATACTAGCGGGGGAGGCAGATACGCAGTATTTT
TRBJ1-5 - TRBV20-1 - CSAQDSYSNQPQHF TGCAGTGCACAAGACAGTTATAGCAATCAGCCCCAGCATTTT
TRBJ1-2 - TRBV7-9 TRBD1 CASSSQGASGYTF TGTGCCAGCAGCTCCCAGGGGGCGAGCGGCTACACCTTC
TRBJ1-2 - TRBV5-1 - CASSLWGSGRYTF TGCGCCAGCAGCTTGTGGGGGTCAGGGCGCTACACCTTC
TRBJ2-3 once TRBV7-9 - CASNPHWNTQYF TGTGCCAGCAACCCACACTGGAATACGCAGTATTTT
TRBJ1-2 - TRBV10-3 TRBD1 CAISEETGGANYGYTF TGTGCCATCAGTGAGGAGACAGGGGGAGCGAACTATGGCTACACCTTC
TRBJ1-1 few TRBV7-2 TRBD1 CASSLVKGGTGRNTEAFF TGTGCCAGCAGCTTAGTAAAGGGAGGGACAGGGCGGAACACTGAAGCTTTCTTT
TRBJ2-3 - TRBV6-1 TRBD2 CASRGLAGFGTDTQYF TGTGCCAGCAGGGGACTAGCGGGCTTCGGCACAGATACGCAGTATTTT
TRBJ2-7 - TRBV2 - CASSEASGLRSYEQYF TGTGCCAGCAGTGAAGCTTCCGGACTTCGCTCCTACGAGCAGTACTTC
TRBJ2-1 - TRBV20-1 - CSARVGAVYNEQFF TGCAGTGCTAGAGTGGGGGCTGTTTACAATGAGCAGTTCTTC
TRBJ2-7 - TRBV29-1 TRBD1 CSGGTGSYEQYF TGCAGCGGAGGGACAGGGAGCTACGAGCAGTACTTC
TRBJ2-1 - TRBV6-1 - CASSEEWGRTEQFF TGTGCCAGCAGTGAAGAGTGGGGTAGAACTGAGCAGTTCTTC
TRBJ1-4 - TRBV13 - CASSPGEGEKLFF TGTGCCAGCAGCCCCGGGGAGGGTGAAAAACTGTTTTTT
TRBJ1-2 few TRBV28 TRBD1 CASRTDDRANYGYTF TGTGCCAGCAGGACCGACGACAGGGCCAACTATGGCTACACCTTC
TRBJ2-3 - TRBV11-2 - CASSLVRAPRGASTDTQYF TGTGCCAGCAGCTTAGTTCGTGCGCCTAGGGGGGCTAGCACAGATACGCAGTATTTT
TRBJ1-4 - TRBV30 - CAWSEGRLGKLFF TGTGCCTGGAGTGAGGGGCGGTTGGGAAAACTGTTTTTT
TRBJ2-7 - TRBV21-1 - CASSKPELSYEQYF TGTGCCAGCAGCAAACCCGAACTCTCCTACGAGCAGTACTTC
TRBJ1-1 - TRBV12-3/TRBV12-4 - CASSLGRLAFF TGTGCCAGCAGTTTGGGCCGGCTAGCTTTCTTT
TRBJ2-7 few TRBV7-9 - CASSGRDTSYEQYF TGTGCCAGCAGCGGAAGGGACACCTCCTACGAGCAGTACTTC
TRBJ1-2 few TRBV25-1 - CASSEQSYGYTF TGTGCCAGCAGTGAACAGAGCTATGGCTACACCTTC
TRBJ2-5 - TRBV5-1 TRBD1 CASSLGGQGPIQETQYF TGCGCCAGCAGCTTGGGGGGACAGGGACCTATCCAAGAGACCCAGTACTTC
TRBJ2-5 - TRBV20-1 TRBD1 CSAWEVSGTGGEETQYF TGCAGTGCTTGGGAAGTCTCCGGGACAGGGGGCGAGGAGACCCAGTACTTC
TRBJ1-5 - TRBV20-1 TRBD1 CSASGTENNQPQHF TGCAGTGCTAGTGGGACAGAGAACAATCAGCCCCAGCATTTT
TRBJ2-3 few TRBV7-2 TRBD2 CASSLGTTGGGYTDTQYF TGTGCCAGCAGCTTAGGGACTACCGGCGGGGGGTACACAGATACGCAGTATTTT
TRBJ2-1 - TRBV28 - CASSSRRGRVYNEQFF TGTGCCAGCAGTTCCAGACGCGGAAGGGTCTACAATGAGCAGTTCTTC
TRBJ2-2 - TRBV4-1 TRBD1 CASSQEDRGGTGELFF TGCGCCAGCAGCCAGGAGGACAGGGGGGGCACCGGGGAGCTGTTTTTT